Reported below is one T cell receptor (beta chain). Its specificity is unknown. This entry comes from a study of T cell clonotyping in hematopoietic cell transplantation. Data came from immunoSEQ multiplex PCR; TCRdb stores just in-frame clones and leaves some out. The sample has roughly 15,000 clones, roughly 88% seen once. Study-wide points: No sorting was done, leaving CD4 and CD8 contributions mixed. Few recipient clonotypes overlapped donors; over 95% were de novo at given depth.

This CDR3 is 14 amino acids long. Per germline, CDR1 SGHTA and CDR2 FQGNSA. Trimming left V 5 bases short and J 0 bases short, with 11 bases between. The chain has TRBV7-2 and TRBJ2-7; D is perhaps TRBD1 (5 bases). This TCR derives from a woman between 40 and 50 years old in good health. Some clones in this sample may be carry-over from other donors' samples. Sequenced input: peripheral blood mononuclear cells. CDR3 bases: TGTGCCAGCAGCCATCTGGACAACTCCTACGAGCAGTACTTC. This sequence encodes CASSHLDNSYEQYF.